The clone carrying this TCR beta chain was picked up a small number of times. The CDR3 covers 13 residues. The germline V gene encodes CDR1 SEHNR and CDR2 FQNEAQ (reference sequence). The germline V and J ends were trimmed by 4 bases and 6 bases, with 10 bases remaining between them. The record originates from a study of blood T cell repertoires in COVID-19. Study in general: Some COVID-19 samples were acute and others convalescent; all came from the United States, Italy and Spain. Sources were T cells, B-cell-depleted T cells, or PBMCs; the material itself was cDNA or gDNA.

Study processing details: For nucleated cells, counts were estimated from reference gene primer amplification. Clones were sequenced by immunoSEQ multiplex PCR, and TCRdb holds only the in-frame ones, with some missing. D and trimming were read from the DNA, whereas the V and J calls and clone size are those reported in that table. The sample shows a few hundred thousand clones, roughly 86% of them seen only once. This TCR was sampled from a woman aged 45-65 years with acute or convalescent COVID-19. This sequence joins TRBV7-9 and TRBJ1-5; D perhaps matches TRBD1 (5 bases). Sequenced: peripheral blood. CDR3 DNA: TGTGCCAGCAGCTCCCCCGGGGGTCAGCCCCAGCATTTT. This codes for CASSSPGGQPQHF.